The clone carrying this TCR beta chain appeared a few times. Its cognate antigen is unknown. Relative to the germline gene, one junction end is altered; a read error may explain this. The CDR3 totals 11 residues. The data were obtained in a study of metastatic and nonmetastatic thyroid tumors. Study overall: The comparison covered peripheral blood and tumor or nodule tissue in malignant and benign thyroid patients.

Study observations and caveats: It was reportedly found that TCR beta diversity was significantly higher in malignant thyroid tumors than in benign nodules, a difference seen in both blood and tumor samples.

Patients had received no treatment of any kind before thyroid surgery. In the authors' workflow: For papillary thyroid cancer, a distant-metastasis classifier was constructed from CDR3 differences observed across clinicopathological groups. TCRdb re-called clones via MiXCR from the PCR reads. For this entry, the V and J calls and clone size follow TCRdb and not the study's own pipeline. This sample has some 55,000 clones, with 25% to 35% found just once. Sequenced input: blood. The sequence derives from a female donor with papillary thyroid cancer or a benign thyroid nodule (not recorded which). Some clones in this sample may be carry-over from other donors' samples. The V and J genes are TRBV12-3 or TRBV12-4 and TRBJ2-1; TRBD2 aligns across 10 bases. CDR3 in amino acids: CASTTSGLASF. Written as DNA, the CDR3 is TGTGCCAGCACCACCTCGGGACTAGCGAGCTTC.